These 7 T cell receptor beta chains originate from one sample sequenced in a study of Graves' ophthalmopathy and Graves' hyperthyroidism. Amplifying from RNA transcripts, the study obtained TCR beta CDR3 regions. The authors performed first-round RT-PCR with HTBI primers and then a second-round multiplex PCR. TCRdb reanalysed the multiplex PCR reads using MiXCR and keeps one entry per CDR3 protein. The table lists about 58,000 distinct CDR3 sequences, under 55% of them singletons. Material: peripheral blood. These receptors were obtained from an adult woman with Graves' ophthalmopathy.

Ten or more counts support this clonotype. The CDR3 DNA reads as TGCAGTGCCCAAGGACAGGGCAGGGGTGGCTACACCTTC. Amino acid sequence: CSAQGQGRGGYTF. The chain links TRBV20-1 to TRBJ1-2; 8 bases align to TRBD1. Germline trimming cut 6 bases from V and 7 bases from J; bases unmatched to any gene: 10. CDR3 length equals 13 residues. Germline lookup yields CDR1 DFQATT and CDR2 SNEGSKA (reference sequence).

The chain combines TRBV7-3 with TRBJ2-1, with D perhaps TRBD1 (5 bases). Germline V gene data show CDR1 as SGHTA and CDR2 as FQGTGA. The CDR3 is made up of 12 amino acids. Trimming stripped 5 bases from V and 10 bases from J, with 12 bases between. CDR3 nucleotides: TGTGCCAGCAGCCAAAGGGGCAAGGAGCAGTTCTTC. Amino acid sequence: CASSQRGKEQFF.

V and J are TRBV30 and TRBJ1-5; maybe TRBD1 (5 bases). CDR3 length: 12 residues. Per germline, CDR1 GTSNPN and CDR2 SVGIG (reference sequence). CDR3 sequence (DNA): TGTGCGGGGGGGGGGGGCAATCAGCCCCAGCATTTT. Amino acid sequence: CAGGGGNQPQHF.

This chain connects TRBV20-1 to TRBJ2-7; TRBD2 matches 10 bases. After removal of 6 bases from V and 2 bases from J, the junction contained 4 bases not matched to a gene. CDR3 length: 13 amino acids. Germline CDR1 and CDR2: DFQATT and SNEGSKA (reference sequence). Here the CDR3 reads CSAPGLAAYEQYF. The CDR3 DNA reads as TGCAGTGCCCCTGGACTAGCGGCCTACGAGCAGTACTTC.

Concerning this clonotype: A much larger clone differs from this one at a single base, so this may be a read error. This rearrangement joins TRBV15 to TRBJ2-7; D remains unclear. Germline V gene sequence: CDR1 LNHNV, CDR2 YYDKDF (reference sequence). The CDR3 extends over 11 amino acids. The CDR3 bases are TGTGCACCTCCGTGCTCCTACGAGCGGTACTTC. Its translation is CAPPCSYERYF.

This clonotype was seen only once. CDR3 in DNA: TGTGCCAGCAGTTGTGACCCCATCAGGGTAGTGAACACTGAAGCTTTCTTT. Amino acid sequence: CASSCDPIRVVNTEAFF. The rearrangement joins TRBV6-2 or TRBV6-3 to TRBJ1-1; weak D call: TRBD1 (5 bases). Per germline, CDR1 MNHEY and CDR2 SVGEGT. Trimming took 4 bases from V and 0 from J, leaving 18 bases between them. CDR3 length: 17 residues.

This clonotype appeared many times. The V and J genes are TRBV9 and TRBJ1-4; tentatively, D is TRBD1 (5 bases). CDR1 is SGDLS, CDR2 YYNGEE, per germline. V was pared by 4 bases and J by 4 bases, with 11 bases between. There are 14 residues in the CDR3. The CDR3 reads CASSPRGDNEKLFF. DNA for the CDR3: TGTGCCAGCAGCCCTCGAGGGGATAATGAAAAACTGTTTTTT.